This T cell receptor (beta chain) was documented in a study of cytomegalovirus exposure and HLA in healthy donors. Whereas donors were nominally healthy upon sampling, unrecorded immune exposures were probable. The study's findings and limits: A later analysis, which compared TCR beta chains of equal frequency, found the HLA-associated ones more clonally expanded.

Trimming shortened V by 0 bases and J by 5 bases, and 22 bases separated the two germline ends. The CDR3 totals 19 residues. Germline CDR1 reads MGHRA; CDR2 reads YSYEKL. PCR employed 60 Vbeta and 13 Jbeta primers. Using immunoSEQ multiplex PCR, the repertoire was profiled, and TCRdb retains in-frame clones only, with some absent. In the table there are about 270,000 clones, approximately 70% of which are singletons. With regard to this clone: Its target is not known.

Input material: PBMCs. The chain carries TRBV4-1 and TRBJ1-4; TRBD1 is a possible D gene (5 bases). The origin of this receptor is a female donor in good health and CMV-seronegative. DNA of the CDR3: TGCGCCAGCAGCCAAGATCGGCAGGGAGGGCCCGGGGAAAATGAAAAACTGTTTTTT. This codes for CASSQDRQGGPGENEKLFF.